This T cell receptor beta chain was sequenced during a study of CD8 T cells in ankylosing spondylitis (dated by TCRdb to 2016 to 2017). Notes on the research overall: To find TCR variants linked to disease, the study profiled T cell receptor beta repertoires in ankylosing spondylitis patients and healthy donors. Peripheral blood samples were taken, and synovial fluid was additionally collected from ankylosing spondylitis patients. In total, the full study cohort was made up of 110 or so healthy donors and approximately 27 ankylosing spondylitis patients.

Beyond this particular receptor, the publication reports: Some of the motif variants had been reported before in the synovial fluid and blood of reactive arthritis patients, a finding that suggests common disease-initiation mechanisms. The disease-linked clones showed a CD8+ phenotype and occurred at relatively low frequencies in peripheral blood. Blood from ankylosing spondylitis patients appeared to be characterized by a TCR beta motif made up of several highly homologous amino acid variants. The disease-linked clones were reported as significantly enriched in matched synovial fluid samples from ankylosing spondylitis patients.

Many counts were recorded for this clonotype. The antigen it binds to is not known. No per-base quality is available; no much larger clone lies one base away. Including cysteine and phenylalanine, the CDR3 has 15 amino acids. The sequence is cut down to CDR3 DNA, 45 bases in frame from base 1. The germline V gene (reference sequence) supplies CDR1 SGHKS and CDR2 YYEKEE. The junction carries 13 bases between V and J, which are trimmed by 0 bases and 7 bases respectively. TCRdb shows the sequencer as Illumina HiSeq 2500. Quantitative 5'-RACE with molecular barcodes was used to prepare TCR beta libraries. Per the source publication's procedure: A new computational method based on a probabilistic model of VDJ rearrangement was used to identify disease-linked TCR variants. The public reads were run again by TCRdb, first through fastp at Q25 and then through MiXCR, and only productive beta chains were kept. Rows are combined by CDR3 protein, so each entry shows the most common genes and DNA. TCRdb, not the authors, supplied the V and J calls. The sample includes 200,000 to 250,000 distinct CDR3 sequences, with about 10% observed a single time. Roughly 6.8% of the sample is in the top ten clones.

The V and J segments used are TRBV5-5 and TRBJ2-2, with no confidently assigned D gene. The sequencing sample was made of blood, either unsorted or a sorted T cell fraction (not recorded which). This sequence originates from a male donor with ankylosing spondylitis or in good health (not recorded which). CDR3 loop: CASSLGLEIGGELFF. The DNA reads as follows: TGTGCCAGCAGCTTGGGTTTAGAAATCGGCGGGGAGCTGTTTTTT.